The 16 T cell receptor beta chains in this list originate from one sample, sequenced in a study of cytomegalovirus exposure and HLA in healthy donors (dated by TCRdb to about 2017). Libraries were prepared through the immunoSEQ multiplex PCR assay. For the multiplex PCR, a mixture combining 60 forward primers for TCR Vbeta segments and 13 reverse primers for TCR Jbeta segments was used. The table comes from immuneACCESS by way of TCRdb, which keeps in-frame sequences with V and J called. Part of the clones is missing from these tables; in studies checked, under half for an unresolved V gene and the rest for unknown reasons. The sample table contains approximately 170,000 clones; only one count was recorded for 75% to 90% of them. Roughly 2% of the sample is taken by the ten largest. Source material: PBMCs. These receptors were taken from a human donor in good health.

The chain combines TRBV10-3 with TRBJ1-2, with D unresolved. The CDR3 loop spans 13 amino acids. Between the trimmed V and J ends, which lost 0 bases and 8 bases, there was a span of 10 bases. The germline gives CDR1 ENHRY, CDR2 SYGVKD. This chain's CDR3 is CAISESGSGGYTF. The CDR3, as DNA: TGTGCCATCAGTGAGTCGGGTAGCGGAGGCTACACCTTC.

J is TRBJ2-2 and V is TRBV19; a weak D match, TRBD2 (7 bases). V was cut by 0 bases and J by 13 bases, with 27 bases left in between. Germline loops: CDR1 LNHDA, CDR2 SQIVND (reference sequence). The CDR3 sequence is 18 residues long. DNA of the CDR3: TGTGCCAGTAGTATAGATTCTCGGGGGGCGTCGGGGCGGGCTCTGCTGTTTTTT. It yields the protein CASSIDSRGASGRALLFF. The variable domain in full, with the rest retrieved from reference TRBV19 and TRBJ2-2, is DGGITQSPKYLFRKEGQNVTLSCEQNLNHDAMYWYRQDPGQGLRLIYYSQIVNDFQKGDIAEGYSVSREKKESFPLTVTSAQKNPTAFYLCASSIDSRGASGRALLFFGEGSRLTVL.

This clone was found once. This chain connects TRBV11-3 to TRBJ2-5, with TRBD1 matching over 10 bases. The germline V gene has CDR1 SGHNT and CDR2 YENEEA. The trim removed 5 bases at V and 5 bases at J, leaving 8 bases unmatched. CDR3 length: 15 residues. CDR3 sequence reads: CASSLWAGQGETQYF. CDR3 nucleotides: TGTGCCAGCAGCCTTTGGGCGGGACAGGGGGAGACCCAGTACTTC. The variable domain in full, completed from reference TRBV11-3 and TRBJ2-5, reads EAGVVQSPRYKIIEKKQPVAFWCNPISGHNTLYWYLQNLGQGPELLIRYENEEAVDDSQLPKDRFSAERLKGVDSTLKIQPAELGDSAVYLCASSLWAGQGETQYFGPGTRLLVL.

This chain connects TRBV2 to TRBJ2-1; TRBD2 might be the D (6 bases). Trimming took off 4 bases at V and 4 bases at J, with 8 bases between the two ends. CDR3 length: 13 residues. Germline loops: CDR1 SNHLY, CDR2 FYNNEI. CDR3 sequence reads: CASSGAGYNEQFF. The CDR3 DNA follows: TGTGCCAGCAGTGGGGCGGGGTACAATGAGCAGTTCTTC.

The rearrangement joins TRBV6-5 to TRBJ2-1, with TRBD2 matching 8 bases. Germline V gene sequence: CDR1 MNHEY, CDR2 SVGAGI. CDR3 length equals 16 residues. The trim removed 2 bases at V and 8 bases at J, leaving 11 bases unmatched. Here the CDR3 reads CASSYGSRGGRDEQFF. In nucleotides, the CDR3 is TGTGCCAGCAGTTACGGATCTCGGGGGGGCAGGGATGAGCAGTTCTTC.

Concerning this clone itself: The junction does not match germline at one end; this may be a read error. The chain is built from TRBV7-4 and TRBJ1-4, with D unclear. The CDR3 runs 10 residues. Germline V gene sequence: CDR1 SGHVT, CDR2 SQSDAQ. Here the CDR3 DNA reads TGTGCCAGCAGCTTGAGGACTACCACTTTT. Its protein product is CASSLRTTTF.

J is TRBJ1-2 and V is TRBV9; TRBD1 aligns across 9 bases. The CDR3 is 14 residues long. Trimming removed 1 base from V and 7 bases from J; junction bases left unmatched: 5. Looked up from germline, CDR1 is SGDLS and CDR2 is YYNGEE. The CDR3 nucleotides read TGTGCCAGCAGCGTACCGGGACAGGGAAGTGGCTACACCTTC. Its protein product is CASSVPGQGSGYTF.

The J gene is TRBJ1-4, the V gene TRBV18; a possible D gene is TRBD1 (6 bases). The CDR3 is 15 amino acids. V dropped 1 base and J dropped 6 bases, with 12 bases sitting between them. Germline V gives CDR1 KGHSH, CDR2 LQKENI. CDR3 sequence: CASSPRSGGHEKLFF. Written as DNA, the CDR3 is TGTGCCAGCTCACCACGTTCGGGGGGCCATGAAAAACTGTTTTTT. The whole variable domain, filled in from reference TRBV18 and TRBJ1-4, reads NAGVMQNPRHLVRRRGQEARLRCSPMKGHSHVYWYRQLPEEGLKFMVYLQKENIIDESGMPKERFSAEFPKEGPSILRIQQVVRGDSAAYFCASSPRSGGHEKLFFGSGTQLSVL.

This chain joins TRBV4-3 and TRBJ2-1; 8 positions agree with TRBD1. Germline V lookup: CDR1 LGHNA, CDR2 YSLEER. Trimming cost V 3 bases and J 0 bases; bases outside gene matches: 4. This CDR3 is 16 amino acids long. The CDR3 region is CASSHNTGGSYNEQFF. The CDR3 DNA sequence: TGCGCCAGCAGCCATAATACAGGGGGCTCCTACAATGAGCAGTTCTTC.

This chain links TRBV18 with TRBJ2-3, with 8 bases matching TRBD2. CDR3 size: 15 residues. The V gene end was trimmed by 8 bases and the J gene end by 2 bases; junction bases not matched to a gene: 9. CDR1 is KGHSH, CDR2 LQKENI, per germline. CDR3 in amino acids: CASTSGGEATDTQYF. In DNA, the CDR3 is TGTGCCAGCACCAGCGGGGGAGAAGCCACAGATACGCAGTATTTT.

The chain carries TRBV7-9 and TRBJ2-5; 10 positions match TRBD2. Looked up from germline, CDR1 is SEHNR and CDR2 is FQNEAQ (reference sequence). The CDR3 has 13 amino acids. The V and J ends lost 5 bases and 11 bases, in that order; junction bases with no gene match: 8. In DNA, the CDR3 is TGTGCCAGCAGCGCCCTAGCGGGGGTTGAGCAGTACTTC. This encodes CASSALAGVEQYF.

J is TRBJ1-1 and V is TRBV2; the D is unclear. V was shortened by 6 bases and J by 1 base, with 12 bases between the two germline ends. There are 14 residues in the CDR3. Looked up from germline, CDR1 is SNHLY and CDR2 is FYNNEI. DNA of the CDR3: TGTGCCAGCAGCCGATGGAGTGCGAACACTGAAGCTTTCTTT. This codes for CASSRWSANTEAFF.

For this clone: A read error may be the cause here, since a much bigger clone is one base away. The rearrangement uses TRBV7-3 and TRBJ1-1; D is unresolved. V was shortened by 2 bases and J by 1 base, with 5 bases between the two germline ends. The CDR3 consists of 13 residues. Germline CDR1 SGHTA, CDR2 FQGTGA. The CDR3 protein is CASSLPGNTEAFF. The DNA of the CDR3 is TGTGCCAGCAGCTTACCGGGGAACACTGAAGCTTTCTTT.

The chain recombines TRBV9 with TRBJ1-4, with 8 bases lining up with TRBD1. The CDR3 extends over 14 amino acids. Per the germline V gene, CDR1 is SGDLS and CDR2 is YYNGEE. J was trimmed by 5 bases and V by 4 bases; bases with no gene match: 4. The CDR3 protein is CASSTRQGNEKLFF. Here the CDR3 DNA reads TGTGCCAGCAGCACAAGACAGGGGAATGAAAAACTGTTTTTT. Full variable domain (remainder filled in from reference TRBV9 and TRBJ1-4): DSGVTQTPKHLITATGQRVTLRCSPRSGDLSVYWYQQSLDQGLQFLIQYYNGEERAKGNILERFSAQQFPDLHSELNLSSLELGDSALYFCASSTRQGNEKLFFGSGTQLSVL.

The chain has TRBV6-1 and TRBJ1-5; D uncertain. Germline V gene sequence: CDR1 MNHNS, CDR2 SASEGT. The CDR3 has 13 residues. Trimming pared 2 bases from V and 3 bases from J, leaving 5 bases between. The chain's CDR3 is CASSEQDNQPQHF. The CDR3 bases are TGTGCCAGCAGTGAACAGGACAATCAGCCCCAGCATTTT.

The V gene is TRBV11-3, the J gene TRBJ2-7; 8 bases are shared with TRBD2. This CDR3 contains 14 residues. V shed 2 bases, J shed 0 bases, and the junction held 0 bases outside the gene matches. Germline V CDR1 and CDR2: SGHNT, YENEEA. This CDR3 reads CASSLTSGSYEQYF. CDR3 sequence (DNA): TGTGCCAGCAGCTTAACTAGCGGCTCCTACGAGCAGTACTTC.